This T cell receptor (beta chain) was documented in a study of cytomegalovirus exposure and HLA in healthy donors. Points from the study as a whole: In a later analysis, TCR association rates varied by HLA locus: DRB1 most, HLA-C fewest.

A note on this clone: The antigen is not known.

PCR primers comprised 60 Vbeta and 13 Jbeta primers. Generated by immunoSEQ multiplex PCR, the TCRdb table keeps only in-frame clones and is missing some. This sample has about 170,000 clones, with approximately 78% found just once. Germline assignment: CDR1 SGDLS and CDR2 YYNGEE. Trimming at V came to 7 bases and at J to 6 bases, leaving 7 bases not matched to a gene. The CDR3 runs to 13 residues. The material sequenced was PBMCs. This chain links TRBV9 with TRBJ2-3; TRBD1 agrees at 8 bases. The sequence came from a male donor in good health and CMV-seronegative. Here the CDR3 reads CASGDRGSDTQYF. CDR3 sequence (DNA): TGTGCCAGCGGCGACAGGGGTTCCGATACGCAGTATTTT.